The 13 T cell receptor beta chains in this list originate from one sample, sequenced in a study of T cell changes during pregnancy in multiple sclerosis. Libraries were prepared by immunoSEQ multiplex PCR; TCRdb keeps only in-frame clonotypes and omits some of them. Found here are 42,000 or so clones, roughly 85% of them singletons; the top ten hold more than 0.7%. Sequencing used CD4+ T cells from peripheral blood mononuclear cells, obtained after pregnancy. These receptors were collected from a female donor with multiple sclerosis, enrolled in a pregnancy study.

The rearrangement uses TRBV5-1 and TRBJ2-3; 10 nucleotides match TRBD2. Germline CDR1 reads SGHRS; CDR2 reads YFSETQ. The CDR3 covers 19 residues. J was trimmed by 2 bases and V by 6 bases; bases with no gene match: 18. The CDR3 is CASTRRLAGVQSDTDTQYF. DNA for the CDR3: TGCGCCAGCACCCGAAGGCTAGCGGGGGTGCAGTCTGACACAGATACGCAGTATTTT.

V is TRBV5-1 and J is TRBJ2-5; no reliable D call. This CDR3 region has 13 residues. Germline CDR1 reads SGHRS; CDR2 reads YFSETQ. Trimming pared 6 bases from V and 3 bases from J, leaving 12 bases between. The CDR3 reads CASNRIAEETQYF. The CDR3 DNA is TGCGCCAGCAACCGTATTGCGGAAGAGACCCAGTACTTC.

This chain links TRBV28 with TRBJ1-3, with 7 nucleotides matching TRBD1. The CDR3 extends over 15 amino acids. J gave up 7 bases and V 7 bases, and 13 bases lay outside the gene matches. Germline V gene sequence: CDR1 MDHEN, CDR2 SYDVKM. CDR3 in amino acids: CASTHRGFGGNTIYF. The DNA of the CDR3 is TGTGCCAGCACCCACAGGGGTTTCGGCGGGAACACCATATATTTT.

This sequence joins TRBV20-1 and TRBJ1-4, with unresolved D. The CDR3 length is 11 residues. Germline CDR1 and CDR2: DFQATT and SNEGSKA (reference sequence). The CDR3, as DNA: TGCAGCGGGAGTCGAGGTGAAAAACTGTTTTTT. Its protein is CSGSRGEKLFF.

The rearrangement links TRBV2 to TRBJ2-4, with 12 nucleotides matching TRBD2. The CDR3 totals 15 residues. Germline CDR1 reads SNHLY; CDR2 reads FYNNEI. V was clipped by 5 bases and J by 6 bases; unmatched bases: 5. The CDR3 sequence is CASSPLAGGLNIQYF. As DNA, the CDR3 is TGTGCCAGCAGTCCTCTAGCGGGGGGGTTAAACATTCAGTACTTC.

The chain uses TRBV6-6 and TRBJ2-7; weak D call: TRBD1 (6 bases). The CDR3 length is 16 residues. Trimming stripped 0 bases from V and 5 bases from J, with 17 bases between. CDR1 is MNHNY and CDR2 is SVGAGI in the germline V gene (reference sequence). The CDR3 DNA follows: TGTGCCAGCAGTTACTCGTTTTCGACAGGAGAAAACGAGCAGTACTTC. Amino acid sequence: CASSYSFSTGENEQYF.

The rearrangement uses TRBV28 and TRBJ2-3, with TRBD2 identical over 7 bases. V lost 5 bases and J lost 1; bases outside the gene matches: 6. CDR1 is MDHEN, CDR2 SYDVKM, per germline. This CDR3 has 15 amino acids. In DNA, the CDR3 is TGTGCCAGCAGTGGACTTGGGGGGGGCACAGATACGCAGTATTTT. Translated: CASSGLGGGTDTQYF.

The chain carries TRBV18 and TRBJ2-3, with 7 bases aligning to TRBD1. The germline gives CDR1 KGHSH, CDR2 LQKENI. The length of the CDR3 is 16 residues. Unmatched junction bases numbered 3, after V lost 0 bases and J lost 0 bases. In DNA, the CDR3 is TGTGCCAGCTCACCACCCGGGACAGCTAGCACAGATACGCAGTATTTT. Encoded protein: CASSPPGTASTDTQYF.

The chain has TRBV18 and TRBJ1-1; 7 positions match TRBD1. The CDR3 sequence is 16 residues long. Per germline, CDR1 KGHSH and CDR2 LQKENI. Trimming took 5 bases from V and 0 from J; bases not matched to a gene: 9. For the CDR3, the DNA is TGTGCCAGCTCAAACTCTCGGGACAGCTTGAACACTGAAGCTTTCTTT. Amino acids: CASSNSRDSLNTEAFF. The variable domain in full, with the rest retrieved from reference TRBV18 and TRBJ1-1, is NAGVMQNPRHLVRRRGQEARLRCSPMKGHSHVYWYRQLPEEGLKFMVYLQKENIIDESGMPKERFSAEFPKEGPSILRIQQVVRGDSAAYFCASSNSRDSLNTEAFFGQGTRLTVV.

The chain recombines TRBV7-2 with TRBJ2-7, with a tentative D call TRBD2 (6 bases). The CDR3 runs 15 residues. The germline V and J ends were trimmed by 0 bases and 1 base, with 10 bases remaining between them. Germline CDR1 and CDR2: SGHTA and FQGNSA. The CDR3 nucleotides are TGTGCCAGCAGCTTAGCGGCAGGGAGGTCCTACGAGCAGTACTTC. It is translated as CASSLAAGRSYEQYF.

The J gene is TRBJ1-1, the V gene TRBV5-5, with 8 nucleotides matching TRBD1. The CDR3 has 16 residues. The germline CDR1 and CDR2 sequences are SGHKS and YYEKEE (reference sequence). V was pared by 2 bases and J by 3 bases, with 9 bases of the junction left unmatched. The CDR3 nucleotides read TGTGCCAGCAGCTTCGGACCGACAGGGGTTGACACTGAAGCTTTCTTT. The encoded protein is CASSFGPTGVDTEAFF.

The chain is built from TRBV29-1 and TRBJ2-3; D ambiguous. The germline V and J ends were trimmed by 3 bases and 1 base, with 8 bases remaining between them. The CDR3 is made up of 13 amino acids. Germline lookup yields CDR1 SQVTM and CDR2 ANQGSEA. The CDR3 DNA is TGCAGCGTTGATCTGGCTGGCACAGATACGCAGTATTTT. The encoded protein is CSVDLAGTDTQYF.

This chain links TRBV27 with TRBJ1-5; the match to TRBD1 covers 12 bases. J was trimmed by 4 bases and V by 8 bases; bases with no gene match: 18. The CDR3 loop spans 19 amino acids. The germline V gene encodes CDR1 MNHEY and CDR2 SMNVEV (reference sequence). The CDR3 DNA follows: TGTGCCAGCCGTAAAACGGGACAGGGGGCGGGTAAACTAAATCAGCCCCAGCATTTT. This translates into CASRKTGQGAGKLNQPQHF.